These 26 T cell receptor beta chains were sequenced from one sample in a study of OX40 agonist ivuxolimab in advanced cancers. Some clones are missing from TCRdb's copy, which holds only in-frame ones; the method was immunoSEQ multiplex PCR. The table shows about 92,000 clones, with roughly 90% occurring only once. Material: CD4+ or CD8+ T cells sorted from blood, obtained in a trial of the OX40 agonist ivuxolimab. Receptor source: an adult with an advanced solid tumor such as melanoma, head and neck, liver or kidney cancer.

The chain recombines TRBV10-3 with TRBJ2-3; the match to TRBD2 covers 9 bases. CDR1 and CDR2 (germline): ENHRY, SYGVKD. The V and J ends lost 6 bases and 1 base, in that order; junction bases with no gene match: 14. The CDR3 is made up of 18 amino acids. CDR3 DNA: TGTGCCATCAGCGGGCCTAGCGGGACAACCCACCGCACAGATACGCAGTATTTT. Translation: CAISGPSGTTHRTDTQYF.

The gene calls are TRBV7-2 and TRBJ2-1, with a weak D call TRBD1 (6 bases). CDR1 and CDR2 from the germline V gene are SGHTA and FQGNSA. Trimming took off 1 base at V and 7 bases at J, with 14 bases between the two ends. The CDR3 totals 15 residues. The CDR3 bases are TGTGCCAGCAGCTTAGGACAGGTTTCGGGGAATGAGCAGTTCTTC. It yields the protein CASSLGQVSGNEQFF.

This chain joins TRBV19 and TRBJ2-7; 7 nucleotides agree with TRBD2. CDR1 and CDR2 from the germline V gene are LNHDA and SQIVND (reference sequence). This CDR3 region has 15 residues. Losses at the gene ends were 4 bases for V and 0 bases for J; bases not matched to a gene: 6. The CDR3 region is CASSTVAGSSYEQYF. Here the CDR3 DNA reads TGTGCCAGTAGTACCGTAGCGGGCTCCTCCTACGAGCAGTACTTC.

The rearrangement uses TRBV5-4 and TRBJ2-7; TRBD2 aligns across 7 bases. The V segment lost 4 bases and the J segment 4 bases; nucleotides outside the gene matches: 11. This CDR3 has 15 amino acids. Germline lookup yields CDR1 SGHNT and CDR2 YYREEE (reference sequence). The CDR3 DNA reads TGTGCCAGCAGCACCCCACTAGCGAAGTCATACGAGCAGTACTTC. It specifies CASSTPLAKSYEQYF.

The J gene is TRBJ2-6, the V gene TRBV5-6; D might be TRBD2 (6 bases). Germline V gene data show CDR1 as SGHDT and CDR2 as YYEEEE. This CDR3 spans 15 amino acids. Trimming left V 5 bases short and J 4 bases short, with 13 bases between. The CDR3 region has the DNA TGTGCCAGCAGTCTGAGCGGGTTCGGGGCCAACGTCCTGACTTTC. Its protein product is CASSLSGFGANVLTF.

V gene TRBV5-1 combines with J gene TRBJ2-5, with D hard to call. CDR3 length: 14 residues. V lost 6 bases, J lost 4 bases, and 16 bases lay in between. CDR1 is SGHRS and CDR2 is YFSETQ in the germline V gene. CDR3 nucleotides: TGCGCCAGCACGCCGGGCGGTGTTGGAGAGACCCAGTACTTC. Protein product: CASTPGGVGETQYF.

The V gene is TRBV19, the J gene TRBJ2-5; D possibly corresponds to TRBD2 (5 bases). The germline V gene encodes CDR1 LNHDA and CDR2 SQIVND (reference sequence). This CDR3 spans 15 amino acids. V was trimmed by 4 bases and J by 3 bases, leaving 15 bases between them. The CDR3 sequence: CASSRYSDGKETQYF. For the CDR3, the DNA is TGTGCCAGTAGTAGGTACTCGGACGGGAAAGAGACCCAGTACTTC.

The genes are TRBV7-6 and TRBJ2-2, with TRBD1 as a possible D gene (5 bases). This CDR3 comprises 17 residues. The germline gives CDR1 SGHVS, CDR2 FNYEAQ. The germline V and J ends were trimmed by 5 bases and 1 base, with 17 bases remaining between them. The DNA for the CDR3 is TGTGCCAGCAGCCCCCAAAAGACAGCACTGAACACCGGGGAGCTGTTTTTT. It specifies CASSPQKTALNTGELFF. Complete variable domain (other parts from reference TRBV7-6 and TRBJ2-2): GAGVSQSPRYKVTKRGQDVALRCDPISGHVSLYWYRQALGQGPEFLTYFNYEAQQDKSGLPNDRFSAERPEGSISTLTIQRTEQRDSAMYRCASSPQKTALNTGELFFGEGSRLTVL.

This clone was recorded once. CDR3 protein: CASRTTGVRTEAFF. The DNA of the CDR3 is TGCGCCAGCAGAACGACAGGGGTTCGAACTGAAGCTTTCTTT. The V and J genes are TRBV5-1 and TRBJ1-1; 8 positions match TRBD1. J gave up 5 bases and V 5 bases, and 8 bases lay outside the gene matches. This CDR3 is built from 14 residues. The V gene's germline CDR1 is SGHRS and CDR2 YFSETQ. Drawing the rest from reference TRBV5-1 and TRBJ1-1, the complete variable domain is KAGVTQTPRYLIKTRGQQVTLSCSPISGHRSVSWYQQTPGQGLQFLFEYFSETQRNKGNFPGRFSGRQFSNSRSEMNVSTLELGDSALYLCASRTTGVRTEAFFGQGTRLTVV.

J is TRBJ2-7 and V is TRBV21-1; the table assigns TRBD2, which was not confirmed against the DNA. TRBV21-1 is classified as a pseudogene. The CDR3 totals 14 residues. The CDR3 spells CASSTPGLTYEQYF. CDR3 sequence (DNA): TGTGCCAGCAGCACCCCCGGACTGACCTACGAGCAGTACTTC.

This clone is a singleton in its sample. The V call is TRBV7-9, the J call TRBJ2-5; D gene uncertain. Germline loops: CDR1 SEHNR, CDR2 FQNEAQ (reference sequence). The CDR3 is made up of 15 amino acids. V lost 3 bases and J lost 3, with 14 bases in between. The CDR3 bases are TGTGCCAGCAGCTTGTCCGGAAGTAACAAAGAGACCCAGTACTTC. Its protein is CASSLSGSNKETQYF.

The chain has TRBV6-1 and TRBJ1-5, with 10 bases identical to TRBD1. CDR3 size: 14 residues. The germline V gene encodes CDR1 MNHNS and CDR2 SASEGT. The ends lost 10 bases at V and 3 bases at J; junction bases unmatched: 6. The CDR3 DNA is TGTGCCATCAGACAGGGGGCTGACAATCAGCCCCAGCATTTT. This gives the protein CAIRQGADNQPQHF.

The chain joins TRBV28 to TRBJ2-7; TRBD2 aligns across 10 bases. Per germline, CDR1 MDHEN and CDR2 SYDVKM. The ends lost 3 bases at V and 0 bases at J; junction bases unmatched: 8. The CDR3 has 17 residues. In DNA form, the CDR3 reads TGTGCCAGCAGTTTGGATATAGCGGGAGGTGACTCCTACGAGCAGTACTTC. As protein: CASSLDIAGGDSYEQYF.

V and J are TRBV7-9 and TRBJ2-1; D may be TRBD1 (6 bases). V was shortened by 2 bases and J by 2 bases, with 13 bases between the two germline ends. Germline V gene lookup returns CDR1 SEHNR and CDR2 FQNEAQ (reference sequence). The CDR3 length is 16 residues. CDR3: CASSLTGQLTYNEQFF. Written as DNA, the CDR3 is TGTGCCAGCAGCTTAACGGGACAACTGACCTACAATGAGCAGTTCTTC.

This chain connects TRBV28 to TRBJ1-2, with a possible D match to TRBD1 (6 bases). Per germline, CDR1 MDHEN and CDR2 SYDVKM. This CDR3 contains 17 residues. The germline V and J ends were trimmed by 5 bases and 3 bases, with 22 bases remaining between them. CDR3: CASSPPRLAGADYGYTF. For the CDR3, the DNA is TGTGCCAGCAGTCCCCCCCGTCTGGCAGGGGCGGACTATGGCTACACCTTC.

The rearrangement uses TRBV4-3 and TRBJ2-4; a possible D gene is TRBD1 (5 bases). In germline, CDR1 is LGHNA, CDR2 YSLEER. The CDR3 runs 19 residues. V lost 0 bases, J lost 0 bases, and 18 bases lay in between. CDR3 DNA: TGCGCCAGCAGCCAAGATGGGGCAACTGAGATGCTAGCCAAAAACATTCAGTACTTC. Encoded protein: CASSQDGATEMLAKNIQYF.

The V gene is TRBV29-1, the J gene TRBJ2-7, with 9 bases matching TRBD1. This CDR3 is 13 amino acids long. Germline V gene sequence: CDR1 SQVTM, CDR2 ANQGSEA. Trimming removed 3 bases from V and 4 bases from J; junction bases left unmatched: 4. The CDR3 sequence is CSVEGDRAYEQYF. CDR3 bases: TGCAGCGTTGAGGGGGACAGGGCGTACGAGCAGTACTTC.

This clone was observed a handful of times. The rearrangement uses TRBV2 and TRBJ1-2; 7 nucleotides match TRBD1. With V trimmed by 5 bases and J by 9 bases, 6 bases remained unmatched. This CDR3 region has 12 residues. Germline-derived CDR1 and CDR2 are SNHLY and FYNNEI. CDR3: CASSTDRARYTF. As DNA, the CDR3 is TGTGCCAGCAGTACAGACAGGGCGCGCTACACCTTC. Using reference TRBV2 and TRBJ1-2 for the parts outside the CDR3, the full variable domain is EPEVTQTPSHQVTQMGQEVILRCVPISNHLYFYWYRQILGQKVEFLVSFYNNEISEKSEIFDDQFSVERPDGSNFTLKIRSTKLEDSAMYFCASSTDRARYTFGSGTRLTVV.

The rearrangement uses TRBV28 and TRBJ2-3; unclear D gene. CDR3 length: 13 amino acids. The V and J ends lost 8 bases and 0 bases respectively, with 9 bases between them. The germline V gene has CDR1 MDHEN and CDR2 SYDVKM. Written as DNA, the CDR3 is TGTGCCAGCTCCTACGGTAGCACAGATACGCAGTATTTT. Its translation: CASSYGSTDTQYF.

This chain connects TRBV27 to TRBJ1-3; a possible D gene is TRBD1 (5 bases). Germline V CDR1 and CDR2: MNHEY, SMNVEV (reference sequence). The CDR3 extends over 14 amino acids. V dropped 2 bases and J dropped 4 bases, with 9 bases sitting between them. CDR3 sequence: CASSLTSGGNTIYF. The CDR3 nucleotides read TGTGCCAGCAGTTTAACTTCAGGGGGAAACACCATATATTTT.

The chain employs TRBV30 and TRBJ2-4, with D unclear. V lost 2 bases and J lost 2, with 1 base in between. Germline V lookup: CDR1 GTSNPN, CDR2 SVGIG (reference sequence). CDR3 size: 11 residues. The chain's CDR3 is CAWSSKNIQYF. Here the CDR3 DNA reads TGTGCCTGGAGTTCCAAAAACATTCAGTACTTC.

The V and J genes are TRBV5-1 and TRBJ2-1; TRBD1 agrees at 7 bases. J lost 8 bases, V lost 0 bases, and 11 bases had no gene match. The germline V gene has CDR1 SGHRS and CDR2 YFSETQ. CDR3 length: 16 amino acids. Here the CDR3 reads CASSLALGGGVDEQFF. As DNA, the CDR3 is TGCGCCAGCAGCTTGGCCCTAGGGGGCGGAGTTGATGAGCAGTTCTTC. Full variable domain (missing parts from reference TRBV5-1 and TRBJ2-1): KAGVTQTPRYLIKTRGQQVTLSCSPISGHRSVSWYQQTPGQGLQFLFEYFSETQRNKGNFPGRFSGRQFSNSRSEMNVSTLELGDSALYLCASSLALGGGVDEQFFGPGTRLTVL.

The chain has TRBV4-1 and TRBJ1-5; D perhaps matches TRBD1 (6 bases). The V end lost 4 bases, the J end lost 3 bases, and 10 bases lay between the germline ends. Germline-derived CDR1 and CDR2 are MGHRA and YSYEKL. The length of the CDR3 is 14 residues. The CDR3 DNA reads TGCGCCAGCAGCCCCGGGACACCCAATCAGCCCCAGCATTTT. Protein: CASSPGTPNQPQHF.

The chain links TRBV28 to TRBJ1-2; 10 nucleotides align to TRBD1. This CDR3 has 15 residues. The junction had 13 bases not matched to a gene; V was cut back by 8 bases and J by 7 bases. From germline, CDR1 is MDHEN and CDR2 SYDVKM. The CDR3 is CASSTSGQGQGGYTF. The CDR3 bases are TGTGCCAGCTCAACCTCGGGACAGGGGCAAGGTGGCTACACCTTC.

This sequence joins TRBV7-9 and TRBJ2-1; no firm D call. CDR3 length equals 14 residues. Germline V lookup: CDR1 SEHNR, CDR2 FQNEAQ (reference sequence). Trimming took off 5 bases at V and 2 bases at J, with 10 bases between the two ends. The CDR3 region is CASSRVGAYNEQFF. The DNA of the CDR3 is TGTGCCAGCAGCAGGGTTGGGGCCTACAATGAGCAGTTCTTC.

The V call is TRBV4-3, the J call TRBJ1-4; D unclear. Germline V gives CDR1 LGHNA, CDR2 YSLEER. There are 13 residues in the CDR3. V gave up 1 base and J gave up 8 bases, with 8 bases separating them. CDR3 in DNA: TGCGCCAGCAGCCAAGTCCTGGGGGAAAAACTGTTTTTT. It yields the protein CASSQVLGEKLFF.